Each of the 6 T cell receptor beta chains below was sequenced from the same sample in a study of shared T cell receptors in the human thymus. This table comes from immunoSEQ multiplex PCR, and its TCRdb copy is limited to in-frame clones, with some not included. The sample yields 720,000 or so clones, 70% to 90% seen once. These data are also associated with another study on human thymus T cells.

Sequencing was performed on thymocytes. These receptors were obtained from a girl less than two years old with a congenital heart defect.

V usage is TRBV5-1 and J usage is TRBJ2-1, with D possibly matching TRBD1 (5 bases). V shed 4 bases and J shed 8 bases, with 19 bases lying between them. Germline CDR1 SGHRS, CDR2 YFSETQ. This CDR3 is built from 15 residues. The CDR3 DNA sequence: TGCGCCAGCAGCGCCATGCGACAGCCTAACGATGAGCAGTTCTTC. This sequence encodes CASSAMRQPNDEQFF.

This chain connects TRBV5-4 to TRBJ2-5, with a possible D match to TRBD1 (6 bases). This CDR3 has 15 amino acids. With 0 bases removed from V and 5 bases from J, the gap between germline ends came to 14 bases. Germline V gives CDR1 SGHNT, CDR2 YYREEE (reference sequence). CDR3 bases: TGTGCCAGCAGCTTGGCTGGTTGGGACACTGAGACCCAGTACTTC. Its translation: CASSLAGWDTETQYF. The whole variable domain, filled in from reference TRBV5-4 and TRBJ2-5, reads ETGVTQSPTHLIKTRGQQVTLRCSSQSGHNTVSWYQQALGQGPQFIFQYYREEENGRGNFPPRFSGLQFPNYSSELNVNALELDDSALYLCASSLAGWDTETQYFGPGTRLLVL.

The DNA of the CDR3 is TGTGCCTGGAGTCCCGTGGGTAGCGGGGGGAGCTACGAGCAGTACTTC. Residues: CAWSPVGSGGSYEQYF. The gene calls are TRBV30 and TRBJ2-7; 10 bases align to TRBD2. V dropped 2 bases and J dropped 3; count of bases not matched to a gene: 10. The CDR3 has 16 amino acids. The germline CDR1 and CDR2 sequences are GTSNPN and SVGIG (reference sequence).

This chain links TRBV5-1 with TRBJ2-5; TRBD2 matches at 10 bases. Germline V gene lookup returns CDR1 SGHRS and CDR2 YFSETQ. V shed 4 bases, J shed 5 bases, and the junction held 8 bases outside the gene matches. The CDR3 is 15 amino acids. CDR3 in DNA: TGCGCCAGCAGCGTAAGGGGACTAGCGTACGAGACCCAGTACTTC. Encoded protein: CASSVRGLAYETQYF.

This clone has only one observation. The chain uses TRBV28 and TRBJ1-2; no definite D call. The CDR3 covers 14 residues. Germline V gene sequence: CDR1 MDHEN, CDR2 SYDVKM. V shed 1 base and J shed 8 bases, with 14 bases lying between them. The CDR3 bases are TGTGCCAGCAGTTTATCAGGCCTGGAGGGCGGCTACACCTTC. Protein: CASSLSGLEGGYTF.

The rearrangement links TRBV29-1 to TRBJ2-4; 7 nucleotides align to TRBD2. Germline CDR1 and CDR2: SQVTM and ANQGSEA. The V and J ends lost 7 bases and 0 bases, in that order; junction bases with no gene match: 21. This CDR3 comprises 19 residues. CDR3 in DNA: TGCAGCGCTTCCTCGCCTCCGGGACGGGGGGATCTAGCCAAAAACATTCAGTACTTC. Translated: CSASSPPGRGDLAKNIQYF. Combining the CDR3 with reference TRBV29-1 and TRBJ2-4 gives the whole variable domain SAVISQKPSRDICQRGTSLTIQCQVDSQVTMMFWYRQQPGQSLTLIATANQGSEATYESGFVIDKFPISRPNLTFSTLTVSNMSPEDSSIYLCSASSPPGRGDLAKNIQYFGAGTRLSVL.